This TCR beta chain originates from a study of T cell changes during pregnancy in multiple sclerosis. Only in-frame clones appear in the TCRdb table, and some are missing; sequencing was by immunoSEQ multiplex PCR. Of 30,000 to 45,000 clones listed, about 88% are singletons. J was trimmed by 7 bases and V by 5 bases; bases with no gene match: 9. This CDR3 has 15 residues. The germline CDR1 and CDR2 sequences are MNHEY and SMNVEV (reference sequence). In its sample, this clone was seen once. The chain carries TRBV27 and TRBJ2-1, with 9 bases matching TRBD1. The sequence derives from a female donor with multiple sclerosis, enrolled in a pregnancy study. The sequences come from CD8+ T cells from peripheral blood mononuclear cells, collected in the third trimester of pregnancy. CDR3 residues: CASSHRQGGENEQFF. The CDR3 DNA is TGTGCCAGCAGTCACAGACAGGGGGGGGAAAATGAGCAGTTCTTC.